A single sample is the source of the 18 T cell receptor beta chains below, sequenced in a study of blood T cell repertoires in COVID-19. Libraries were prepared by immunoSEQ multiplex PCR; TCRdb keeps only in-frame clonotypes and omits some of them. This table has approximately 180,000 clones, approximately 88% appearing once. The sample comprised peripheral blood. These receptor sequences come from a woman between 35 and 50 years old with COVID-19, enrolled during active disease.

This clone was detected only once. The chain joins TRBV19 to TRBJ1-1, with TRBD1 matching 7 bases. The CDR3 length is 14 residues. Trimming took 11 bases from V and 0 from J; bases not matched to a gene: 9. In germline, CDR1 is LNHDA, CDR2 SQIVND (reference sequence). The CDR3 sequence is CAVKQGQLNTEAFF. CDR3 sequence (DNA): TGTGCCGTCAAACAGGGGCAACTGAACACTGAAGCTTTCTTT.

The CDR3 reads CASSKGGTGVGTNTEAFF. The DNA for the CDR3 is TGTGCCAGCAGCAAAGGTGGGACAGGGGTGGGGACGAACACTGAAGCTTTCTTT. This chain connects TRBV21-1 to TRBJ1-1; TRBD1 is the table's D call and was not checked against the DNA. TRBV21-1 is annotated as a pseudogene. The CDR3 is 18 residues long.

V gene TRBV6-5 combines with J gene TRBJ2-1, with a possible D match to TRBD2 (6 bases). The length of the CDR3 is 13 residues. In germline, CDR1 is MNHEY, CDR2 SVGAGI. V lost 10 bases, J lost 0 bases, and 10 bases lay in between. CDR3 in DNA: TGTGCCACCTCCGGGAGCTCCTACAATGAGCAGTTCTTC. Translating it yields CATSGSSYNEQFF.

The gene calls are TRBV2 and TRBJ2-1, with a tentative D call TRBD1 (5 bases). V lost 10 bases and J 7 bases, leaving 20 bases between the germline ends. CDR3 length equals 14 residues. Germline lookup yields CDR1 SNHLY and CDR2 FYNNEI. CDR3 nucleotides: TGTGCCACCCCTGGGGCCCCGGCCAGGAATGAGCAGTTCTTC. Residues: CATPGAPARNEQFF. The full variable domain, rest sourced from reference TRBV2 and TRBJ2-1, is EPEVTQTPSHQVTQMGQEVILRCVPISNHLYFYWYRQILGQKVEFLVSFYNNEISEKSEIFDDQFSVERPDGSNFTLKIRSTKLEDSAMYFCATPGAPARNEQFFGPGTRLTVL.

The chain employs TRBV2 and TRBJ2-7; 8 nucleotides agree with TRBD1. With V trimmed by 7 bases and J by 3 bases, 5 bases remained unmatched. This CDR3 comprises 13 residues. Germline V CDR1 and CDR2: SNHLY, FYNNEI. The CDR3 sequence: CASKRTGYYEQYF. The CDR3 DNA follows: TGTGCCAGCAAAAGGACAGGGTACTACGAGCAGTACTTC.

The rearrangement uses TRBV18 and TRBJ2-3; 15 bases match TRBD2. The CDR3 runs to 16 residues. V shed 5 bases, J shed 6 bases, and the junction held 6 bases outside the gene matches. Per germline, CDR1 KGHSH and CDR2 LQKENI. The CDR3 here is CASSRTSGGAGDTQYF. The CDR3 region has the DNA TGTGCCAGCTCAAGGACTAGCGGGGGGGCTGGTGATACGCAGTATTTT.

The chain couples TRBV2 to TRBJ2-1, with 7 positions matching TRBD1. V lost 3 bases, J lost 5 bases, and 10 bases stayed unmatched. The germline V gene has CDR1 SNHLY and CDR2 FYNNEI. This CDR3 is built from 16 residues. The CDR3: CASSDIRTGRHNEQFF. The CDR3 nucleotides are TGTGCCAGCAGTGACATCCGGACAGGTCGCCACAATGAGCAGTTCTTC.

The genes are TRBV6-5 and TRBJ2-1; TRBD1 matches 7 bases. The CDR3 is 13 residues long. CDR1 MNHEY and CDR2 SVGAGI come from the germline V gene. With 10 bases clipped from V and 6 bases from J, the junction kept 9 bases outside the gene matches. CDR3 residues: CATTGFSLNEQFF. In nucleotides, the CDR3 is TGTGCCACGACAGGGTTCTCTCTCAATGAGCAGTTCTTC.

V is TRBV12-3 or TRBV12-4 and J is TRBJ2-1, with D tentatively TRBD2 (5 bases). The V end lost 4 bases, the J end lost 7 bases, and 5 bases lay between the germline ends. This CDR3 region has 11 residues. The CDR3 is CASSWRNEQFF. CDR3 sequence (DNA): TGTGCCAGCAGTTGGAGGAATGAGCAGTTCTTC.

The V gene is TRBV6-5, the J gene TRBJ2-5; 14 positions match TRBD2. The V gene's germline CDR1 is MNHEY and CDR2 SVGAGI. The CDR3 length is 15 residues. V gave up 7 bases and J gave up 4 bases; unmatched junction bases: 5. DNA for the CDR3: TGTGCCAGCACTCCCGGACTAGCGGGAGGAGAGACCCAGTACTTC. Translating it yields CASTPGLAGGETQYF.

The chain recombines TRBV5-8 with TRBJ1-1; tentative D call: TRBD1 (5 bases). Trimming shortened V by 2 bases and J by 1 base, and 6 bases separated the two germline ends. CDR1 SGHTS and CDR2 YDEGEE come from the germline V gene. The CDR3 extends over 13 amino acids. The chain's CDR3 is CASSFDRNTEAFF. The DNA for the CDR3 is TGTGCCAGCAGCTTTGACAGGAACACTGAAGCTTTCTTT. The full variable domain, its missing parts supplied by reference TRBV5-8 and TRBJ1-1, is EAGVTQSPTHLIKTRGQQATLRCSPISGHTSVYWYQQALGLGLQFLLWYDEGEERNRGNFPPRFSGRQFPNYSSELNVNALELEDSALYLCASSFDRNTEAFFGQGTRLTVV.

This rearrangement joins TRBV7-6 to TRBJ2-7, with D perhaps TRBD2 (6 bases). The CDR3 runs 15 residues. CDR1 is SGHVS and CDR2 is FNYEAQ in the germline V gene. V shed 1 base and J shed 5 bases, with 15 bases lying between them. For the CDR3, the DNA is TGTGCCAGCAGCTTAGTGGGAGGCCAAAACGACGAGCAGTACTTC. Protein product: CASSLVGGQNDEQYF.

CDR3 sequence reads: CASAYLARGTDTQYF. The CDR3 DNA is TGTGCCAGCGCATACTTAGCGAGGGGCACAGATACGCAGTATTTT. The chain recombines TRBV6-5 with TRBJ2-3; a weak D match, TRBD2 (5 bases). The germline V gene encodes CDR1 MNHEY and CDR2 SVGAGI. The CDR3 consists of 15 residues. Trimming pared 8 bases from V and 1 base from J, leaving 16 bases between.

The V call is TRBV5-6, the J call TRBJ1-2; 10 bases are shared with TRBD1. Losses at the gene ends were 4 bases for V and 4 bases for J; bases not matched to a gene: 4. Germline assignment: CDR1 SGHDT and CDR2 YYEEEE. There are 14 residues in the CDR3. The CDR3 bases are TGTGCCAGCAGCACGCGACAGGGGGCCTATGGCTACACCTTC. Amino acid sequence: CASSTRQGAYGYTF.

The rearrangement uses TRBV11-2 and TRBJ1-2, with D uncertain. Trimming removed 5 bases from V and 5 bases from J, with 18 bases in between. Germline CDR1 is SGHAT and CDR2 is FQNNGV. This CDR3 has 15 amino acids. The CDR3 DNA is TGTGCCAGCAGCCCTGGGAGTTATTTCGAGTATGGCTACACCTTC. Its protein product is CASSPGSYFEYGYTF.

This clone was picked up one time. This chain connects TRBV19 to TRBJ1-1, with D perhaps matching TRBD1 (6 bases). Germline V gives CDR1 LNHDA, CDR2 SQIVND (reference sequence). Deletions cut 10 bases from V and 8 bases from J, with 20 bases between. The CDR3 contains 13 residues. DNA for the CDR3: TGTGCCACCCGTAAACAGGGCAACTTAGAAGCTTTCTTT. Its translation: CATRKQGNLEAFF.

The rearrangement uses TRBV6-2 or TRBV6-3 and TRBJ2-2; possibly TRBD2 for D (5 bases). The CDR3 covers 15 residues. Germline loops: CDR1 MNHEY, CDR2 SVGEGT. The V end was cut by 0 bases, the J end by 5 bases, with 10 bases between. CDR3 sequence (DNA): TGTGCCAGCAGTTACTCTCCCCCGGGAACCGGGGAGCTGTTTTTT. The encoded protein is CASSYSPPGTGELFF.

The V and J genes are TRBV9 and TRBJ1-2, with TRBD1 matching over 7 bases. The trim removed 4 bases at V and 0 bases at J, leaving 9 bases unmatched. CDR3 length: 16 amino acids. Germline V gene data show CDR1 as SGDLS and CDR2 as YYNGEE. The CDR3 here is CASSPRQGYANYGYTF. In DNA form, the CDR3 reads TGTGCCAGCAGCCCGCGACAGGGCTACGCTAACTATGGCTACACCTTC.